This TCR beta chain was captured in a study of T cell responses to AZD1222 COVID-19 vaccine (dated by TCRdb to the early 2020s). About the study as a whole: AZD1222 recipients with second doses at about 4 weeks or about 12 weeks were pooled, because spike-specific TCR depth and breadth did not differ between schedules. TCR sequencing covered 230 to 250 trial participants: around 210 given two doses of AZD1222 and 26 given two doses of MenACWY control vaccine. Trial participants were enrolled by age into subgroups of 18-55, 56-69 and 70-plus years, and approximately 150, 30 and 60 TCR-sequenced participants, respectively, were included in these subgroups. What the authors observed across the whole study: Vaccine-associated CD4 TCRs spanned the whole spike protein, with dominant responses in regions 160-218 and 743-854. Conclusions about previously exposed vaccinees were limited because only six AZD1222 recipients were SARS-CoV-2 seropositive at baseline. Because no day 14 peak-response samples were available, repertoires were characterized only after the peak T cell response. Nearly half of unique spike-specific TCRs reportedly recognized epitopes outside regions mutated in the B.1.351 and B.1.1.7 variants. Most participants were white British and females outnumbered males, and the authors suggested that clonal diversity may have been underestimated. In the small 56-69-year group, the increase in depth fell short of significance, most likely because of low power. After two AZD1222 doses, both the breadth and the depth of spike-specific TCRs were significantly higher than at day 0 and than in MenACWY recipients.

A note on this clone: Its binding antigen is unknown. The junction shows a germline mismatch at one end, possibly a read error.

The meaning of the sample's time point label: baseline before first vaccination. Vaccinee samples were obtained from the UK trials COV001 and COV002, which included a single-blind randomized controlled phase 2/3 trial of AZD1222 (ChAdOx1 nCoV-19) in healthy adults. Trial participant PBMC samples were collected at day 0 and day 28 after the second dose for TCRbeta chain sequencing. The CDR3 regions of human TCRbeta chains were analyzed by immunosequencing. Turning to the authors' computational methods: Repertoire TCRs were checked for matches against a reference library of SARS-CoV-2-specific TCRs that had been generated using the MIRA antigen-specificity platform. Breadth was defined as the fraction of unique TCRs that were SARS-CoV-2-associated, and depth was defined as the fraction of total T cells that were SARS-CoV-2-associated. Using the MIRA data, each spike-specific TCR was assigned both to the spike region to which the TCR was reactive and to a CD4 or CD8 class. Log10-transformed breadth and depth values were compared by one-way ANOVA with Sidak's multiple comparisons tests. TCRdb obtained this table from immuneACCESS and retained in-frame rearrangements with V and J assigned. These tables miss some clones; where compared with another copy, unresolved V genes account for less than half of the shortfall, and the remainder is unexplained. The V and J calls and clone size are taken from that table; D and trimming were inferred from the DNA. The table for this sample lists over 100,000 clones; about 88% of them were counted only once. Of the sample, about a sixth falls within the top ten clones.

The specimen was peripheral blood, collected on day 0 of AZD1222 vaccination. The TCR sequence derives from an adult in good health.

The nucleotide sequence is TGTGCCATCAGTGAGGGACGGAGTTACGGGCAGTACTTC. This codes for CAISEGRSYGQYF. The V and J genes are TRBV10-3 and TRBJ2-7; the D gene assignment is ambiguous. CDR1 is given as ENHRY and CDR2 as SYGVKD, both from the germline V gene. Taken from cysteine to phenylalanine, the CDR3 has 13 residues. Only CDR3 DNA remains: 39 bases, in frame from the first base.